This paragraph covers one T cell receptor beta chain sequence. Constant-region reverse primers amplified full-length variable regions, followed by semi-nested Nested Universal Primer A PCR. One entry per CDR3 protein results from TCRdb running MiXCR on the 5' RACE reads. The sample lists tens of thousands of distinct CDR3 sequences, around 26% occurring once. This receptor was identified in a female donor with breast cancer. The specimen was naive CD4+ T cells sorted from blood. Documented subset: naive CD4+ T cells, CD4+CD45RA+CD25-.

The CDR3 DNA is TGCAGTGCTAGAGTGAGGTCCAAAGTTTACAATGAGCAGTTCTTC. This gives the protein CSARVRSKVYNEQFF. This chain connects TRBV20-1 to TRBJ2-1; D gene uncertain. V lost 1 base, J lost 4 bases, and 14 bases lay in between. CDR1 and CDR2 (germline): DFQATT, SNEGSKA (reference sequence). CDR3 length: 15 residues.